The clone carrying this TCR beta chain was observed a few times. Its cognate antigen is unknown. These data are taken from a study of identical twins. Study outcomes and limitations: Diverse VJ usage suggested most zero-insertion clonotypes were not invariant T cells.

This CDR3 is built from 16 residues. V gave up 0 bases and J gave up 0 bases, with 9 bases separating them. Germline-derived CDR1 and CDR2 are KGHSH and LQKENI. Each CDR3 protein gets one entry after TCRdb re-called the 5' RACE reads with MiXCR. The data contain around 1.7 million distinct CDR3 sequences, under 35% of them singletons. Sequencing used cord blood. The receptor comes from a newborn girl in good health. The chain employs TRBV18 and TRBJ2-1, with D uncertain. CDR3 DNA sequence: TGTGCCAGCTCACCACCGGGCCCAAGCTCCTACAATGAGCAGTTCTTC. Protein sequence: CASSPPGPSSYNEQFF.